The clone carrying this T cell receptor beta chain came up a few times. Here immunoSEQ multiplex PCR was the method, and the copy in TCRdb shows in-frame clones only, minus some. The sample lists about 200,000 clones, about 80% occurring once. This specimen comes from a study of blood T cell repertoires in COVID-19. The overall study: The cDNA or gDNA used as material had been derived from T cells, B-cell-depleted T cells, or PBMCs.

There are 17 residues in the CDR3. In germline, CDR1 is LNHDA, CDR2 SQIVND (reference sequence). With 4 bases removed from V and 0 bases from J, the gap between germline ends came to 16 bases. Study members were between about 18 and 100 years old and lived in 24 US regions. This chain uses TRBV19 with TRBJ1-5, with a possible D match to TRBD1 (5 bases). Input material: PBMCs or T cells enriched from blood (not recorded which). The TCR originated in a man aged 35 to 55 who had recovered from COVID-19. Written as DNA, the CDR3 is TGTGCCAGTAGTAAAGGGGCCTTCCAAAATAGCAATCAGCCCCAGCATTTT. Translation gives CASSKGAFQNSNQPQHF.